The sequence of this T cell receptor (beta chain) was determined in a study of T cell repertoires in cytomegalovirus infection. Study-wide background: Used in the study were CMV epitopes, some recently identified and HLA-C-restricted, others well-studied and HLA-B-restricted. Indications of both CMV infection and matching HLA type were provided by public TCR beta signatures.

Germline CDR1 and CDR2: DFQATT and SNEGSKA (reference sequence). V lost 7 bases to trimming and J lost 4 bases; unmatched junction nucleotides: 9. The CDR3 totals 14 residues. TCRdb used MiXCR to reprocess the reads, holding one entry per CDR3 protein. Here the sample spans some 500,000 distinct CDR3 sequences, around 40% being singletons. Worth noting for this clonotype: Its antigen remains unidentified.

Sequenced material: cultured PBMCs, taken from culture after CMV antigen stimulation. The V and J genes are TRBV20-1 and TRBJ1-5; 8 nucleotides line up with TRBD1. The receptor was isolated from a human donor in good health (CMV status not recorded). Some clones in this sample may be carry-over from other donors' samples. CDR3 sequence reads: CSVPDRVGNQPQHF. The CDR3 bases are TGCAGTGTCCCGGACAGGGTTGGAAATCAGCCCCAGCATTTT.